There are a few counts of the clone carrying this TCR beta chain. Enrolled through a virtual design, the participants were between 18 and 89 years of age and came from 24 US areas. Participants were placed into cohorts based on the clinical history they reported. Each recovered donor of Cohort 3 presented with two negative PCRs, clearance, or symptom resolution. This entry comes from a study of blood T cell repertoires in COVID-19. Clones were sequenced by immunoSEQ multiplex PCR, and TCRdb holds only the in-frame ones, with some missing. The table has over 400,000 clones, approximately 90% seen once; the top ten hold 6.5% to 8.5%. Sequencing used PBMCs or T cells enriched from blood (not recorded which). This sequence was found in a woman aged 55-69 years who had recovered from COVID-19.

Here the CDR3 reads CASSDGQGFGEKLFF. CDR3 coding DNA: TGTGCCAGCAGTGACGGACAGGGTTTCGGTGAAAAACTGTTTTTT. The chain uses TRBV6-1 and TRBJ1-4, with 8 bases fitting TRBD1. Losses at the gene ends were 3 bases for V and 7 bases for J; bases not matched to a gene: 7. This CDR3 contains 15 residues. Looked up from germline, CDR1 is MNHNS and CDR2 is SASEGT.